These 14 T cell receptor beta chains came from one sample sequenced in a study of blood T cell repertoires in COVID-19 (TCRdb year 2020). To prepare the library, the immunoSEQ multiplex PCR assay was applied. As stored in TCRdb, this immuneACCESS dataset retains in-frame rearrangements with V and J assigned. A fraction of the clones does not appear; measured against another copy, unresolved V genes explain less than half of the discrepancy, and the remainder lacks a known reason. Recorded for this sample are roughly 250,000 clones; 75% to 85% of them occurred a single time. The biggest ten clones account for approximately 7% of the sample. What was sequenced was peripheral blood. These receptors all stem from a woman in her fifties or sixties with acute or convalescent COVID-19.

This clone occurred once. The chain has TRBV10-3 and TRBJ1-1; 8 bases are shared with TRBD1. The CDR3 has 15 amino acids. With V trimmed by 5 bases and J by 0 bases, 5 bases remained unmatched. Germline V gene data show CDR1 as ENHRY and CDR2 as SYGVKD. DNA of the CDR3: TGTGCCATCAGTCCAGGGGGCGTCATGAACACTGAAGCTTTCTTT. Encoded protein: CAISPGGVMNTEAFF.

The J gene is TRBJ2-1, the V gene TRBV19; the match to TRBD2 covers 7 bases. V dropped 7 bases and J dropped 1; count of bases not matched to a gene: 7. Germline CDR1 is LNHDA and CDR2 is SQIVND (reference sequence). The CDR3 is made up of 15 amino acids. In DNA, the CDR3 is TGTGCCAGTAAACGAAGCGGGGATTCCTACAATGAGCAGTTCTTC. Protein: CASKRSGDSYNEQFF. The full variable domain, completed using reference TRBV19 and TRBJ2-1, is DGGITQSPKYLFRKEGQNVTLSCEQNLNHDAMYWYRQDPGQGLRLIYYSQIVNDFQKGDIAEGYSVSREKKESFPLTVTSAQKNPTAFYLCASKRSGDSYNEQFFGPGTRLTVL.

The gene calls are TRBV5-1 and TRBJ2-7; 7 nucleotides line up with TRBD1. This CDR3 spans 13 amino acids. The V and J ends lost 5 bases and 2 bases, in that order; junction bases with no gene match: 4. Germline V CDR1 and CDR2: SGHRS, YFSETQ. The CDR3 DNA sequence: TGCGCCAGCAGACCGGGACAGACCTACGAGCAGTACTTC. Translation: CASRPGQTYEQYF.

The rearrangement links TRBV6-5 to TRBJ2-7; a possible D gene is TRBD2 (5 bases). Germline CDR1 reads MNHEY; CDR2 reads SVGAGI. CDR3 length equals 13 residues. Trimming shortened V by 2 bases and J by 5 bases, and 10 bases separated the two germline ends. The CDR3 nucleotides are TGTGCCAGCAGTTACCGACTAAGGCACGAGCAGTACTTC. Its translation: CASSYRLRHEQYF.

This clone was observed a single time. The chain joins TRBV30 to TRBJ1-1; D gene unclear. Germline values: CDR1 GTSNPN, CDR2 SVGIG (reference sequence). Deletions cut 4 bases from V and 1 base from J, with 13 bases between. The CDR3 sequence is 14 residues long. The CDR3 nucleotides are TGTGCCTGGACCCTTAGGGCGGGGAACACTGAAGCTTTCTTT. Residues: CAWTLRAGNTEAFF.

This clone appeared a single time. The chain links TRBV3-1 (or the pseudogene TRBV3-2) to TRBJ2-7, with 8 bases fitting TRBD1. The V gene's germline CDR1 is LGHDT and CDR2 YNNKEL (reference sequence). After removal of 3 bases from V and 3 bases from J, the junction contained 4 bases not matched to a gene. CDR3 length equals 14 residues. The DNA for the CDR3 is TGTGCCAGCAGCCACGGGACAGGAAACTACGAGCAGTACTTC. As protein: CASSHGTGNYEQYF.

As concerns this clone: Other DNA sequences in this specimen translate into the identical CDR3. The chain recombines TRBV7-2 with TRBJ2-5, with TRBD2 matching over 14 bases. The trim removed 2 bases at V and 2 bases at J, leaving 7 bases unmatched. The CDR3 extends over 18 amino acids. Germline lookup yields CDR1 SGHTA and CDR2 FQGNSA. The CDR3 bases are TGTGCCAGCAGCTTAAGACTAGCGGGGGGGCCGGGGCAAGAGACCCAGTACTTC. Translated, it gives CASSLRLAGGPGQETQYF. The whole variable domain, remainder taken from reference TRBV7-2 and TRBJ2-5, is GAGVSQSPSNKVTEKGKDVELRCDPISGHTALYWYRQSLGQGLEFLIYFQGNSAPDKSGLPSDRFSAERTGGSVSTLTIQRTQQEDSAVYLCASSLRLAGGPGQETQYFGPGTRLLVL.

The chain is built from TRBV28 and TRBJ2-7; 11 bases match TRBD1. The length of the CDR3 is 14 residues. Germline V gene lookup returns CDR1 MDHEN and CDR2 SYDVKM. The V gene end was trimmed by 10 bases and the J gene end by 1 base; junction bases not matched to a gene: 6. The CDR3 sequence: CATYRDRGSYEQYF. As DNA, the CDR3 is TGTGCCACCTACCGGGACAGGGGGTCCTACGAGCAGTACTTC.

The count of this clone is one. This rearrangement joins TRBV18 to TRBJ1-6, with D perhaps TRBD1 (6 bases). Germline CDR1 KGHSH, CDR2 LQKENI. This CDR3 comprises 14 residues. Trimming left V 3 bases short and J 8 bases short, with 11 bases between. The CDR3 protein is CASSPTGSDSPLHF. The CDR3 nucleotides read TGTGCCAGCTCACCCACAGGGTCGGATTCACCCCTCCACTTT.

CDR3 sequence reads: CASSVRTGAGTEAFF. For the CDR3, the DNA is TGCGCCAGCAGCGTGCGGACAGGGGCGGGGACTGAAGCTTTCTTT. The rearrangement uses TRBV5-1 and TRBJ1-1, with 9 bases identical to TRBD1. V was clipped by 4 bases and J by 5 bases; unmatched bases: 9. The CDR3 runs 15 residues. Germline assignment: CDR1 SGHRS and CDR2 YFSETQ.

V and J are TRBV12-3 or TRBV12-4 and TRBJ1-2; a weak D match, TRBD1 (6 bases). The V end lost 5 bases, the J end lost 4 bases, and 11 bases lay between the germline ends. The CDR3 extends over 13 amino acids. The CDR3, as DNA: TGTGCCAGCAGTCCGCCGACAGGCTATGGCTACACCTTC. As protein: CASSPPTGYGYTF.

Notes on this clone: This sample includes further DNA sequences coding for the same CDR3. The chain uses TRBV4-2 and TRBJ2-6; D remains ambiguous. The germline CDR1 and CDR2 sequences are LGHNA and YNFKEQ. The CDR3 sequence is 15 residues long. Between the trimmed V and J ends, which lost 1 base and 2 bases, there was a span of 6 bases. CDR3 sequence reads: CASSQGRAGANVLTF. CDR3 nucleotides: TGTGCCAGCAGCCAAGGACGGGCTGGGGCCAACGTCCTGACTTTC.

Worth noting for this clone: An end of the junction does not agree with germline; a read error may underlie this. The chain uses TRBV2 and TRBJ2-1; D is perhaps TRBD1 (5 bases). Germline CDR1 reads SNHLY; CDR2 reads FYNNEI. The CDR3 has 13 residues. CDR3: CAGRVDLYNEQFF. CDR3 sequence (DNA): TGTGCCGGCAGGGTAGATCTGTACAATGAGCAGTTCTTC.

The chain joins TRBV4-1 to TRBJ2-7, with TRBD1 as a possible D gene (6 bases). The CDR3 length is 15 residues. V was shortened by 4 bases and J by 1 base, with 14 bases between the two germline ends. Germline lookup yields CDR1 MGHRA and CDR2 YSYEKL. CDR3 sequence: CASSLLGQGSYEQYF. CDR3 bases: TGCGCCAGCAGCCTCCTGGGGCAGGGGTCCTACGAGCAGTACTTC.